This T cell receptor beta chain was captured by sequencing in a study of T cells in Graves' hyperthyroidism and ophthalmopathy (dated 2019 in TCRdb). The study in broad terms: Peripheral blood samples were taken at initial diagnosis, before any treatment was given. To identify TCR V-J signatures that set the groups apart, the researchers used a discovery cohort of 100 or so patients, made up of 43 with Graves' ophthalmopathy and around 58 with stable Graves' hyperthyroidism. Prospective prediction of ophthalmopathy was tested in an independent validation cohort of 18 to 20 hyperthyroidism patients and 15 to 17 patients who later progressed to ophthalmopathy. The roughly 99 discovery patients were divided at random into training and test sets in a 7:3 ratio. Thyroid tissue and blood T-cell repertoires from over 5 Graves' hyperthyroidism patients were also compared in the study. Once sampling was done, hyperthyroidism patients were given methimazole at a starting dose of 30 mg daily, whereas ophthalmopathy patients were given high-dose intravenous methylprednisolone. The paper describes TCR Vbeta CDR3 sequencing of 120 to 150 peripheral blood samples, made up of 43 ophthalmopathy patients, around 78 hyperthyroidism patients and approximately 17 progressor patients. General study outcomes and caveats: No statistical method was used to fix the sample size in advance, and group allocation was not hidden from the investigators. A 13 V-J signature model separated ophthalmopathy from stable hyperthyroidism, with approximately 86% sensitivity and roughly 81% specificity in cross-validation and 80%/75% in testing. In validation, progression to ophthalmopathy was predicted by the model with approximately 67% sensitivity and 72.22% specificity, a median of 6.5 months before onset. Most expanded thyroid clonotypes (frequency above 0.001) were also detected in blood, suggesting blood repertoires may reflect thyroid immune responses.

A patient counted as having stable Graves' hyperthyroidism if no progression to ophthalmopathy occurred over 18 months of follow-up. Hyperthyroidism patients were aged 18 to 65 years and newly diagnosed, with disease duration of less than 2 months. The study excluded patients with uncontrolled infections, other autoimmune diseases, pregnancy or lactation. Clinical symptoms, serum thyroxine and TRAb, thyroid ultrasound, and orbital computed tomography formed the basis for the diagnoses. Ficoll-Paque density gradient centrifugation was used to isolate PBMCs from under 11 ml of fresh peripheral blood. Trizol reagent was used to extract total RNA, and RNA quality was then checked on an Agilent 2100 Bioanalyzer. The TCR beta CDR3 regions were amplified from the RNA transcripts. The TCR CDR3 was subjected to a first round of RT-PCR using the HTBI primer set and the Qiagen OneStep RT-PCR kit. The libraries were constructed in a second round of multiplex PCR and then size-selected and purified. Libraries were sequenced paired-end with 100 bp reads on an Illumina HiSeq2000. In the source study's methods: SOAPnuke was used to process the raw data, removing reads that contained adapters or uncalled bases, had a mean Phred below 15, or lacked an exact match to the constant primer or identifier. COPE v1.2.5 was used to merge high-quality paired reads, and clonotypes were defined as unique nucleotide sequences. MiTCR v1.1 was used to align the clonotypes against IMGT TRBV, TRBD and TRBJ reference segments. The analysis was restricted to V-J combinations with a frequency above 0.0001, which together covered around 99% of the repertoires. The TCS score was defined as F50 (clonal expansion) divided by E x V (chaos), with BLOSUM62-based TCRdist calculated between CDR3 peptides within each V-J. Welch's t-statistics and random forest reduced approximately 520 V-J features to some 14, which were used in a naive Bayes classifier (R e1071). TCRdb reran the public reads through fastp at Q25 and MiXCR, keeping productive beta chains. Entries that share a CDR3 protein sequence are merged under the most common genes and DNA. The authors' filters were not applied to this entry. This sample gives about 350,000 distinct CDR3 sequences in total; roughly 13% of them show up just once. The ten largest clones capture around 23% of the sample.

This clonotype was counted ten times or more. The antigen it binds to is not known. Base qualities are not provided; no much larger clone lies one nucleotide away. CDR1 and CDR2 were assigned from the germline V gene as SGHVS and FQNEAQ. A distance of 7 bases separates the germline ends of V and J, which lose 3 bases and 5 bases respectively. Measured from the cysteine to the phenylalanine, the CDR3 is 12 residues long. Left in the record is the CDR3 DNA by itself, 36 bases read in frame from the first base. Sequencing was done on a sample of blood. The chain was built from TRBV7-8 and TRBJ1-1; no D gene call is confident. This clonotype was sampled from a woman in her thirties with Graves' hyperthyroidism. The CDR3 protein sequence reads: CASSFWGTEAFF. The DNA sequence is TGTGCCAGCAGCTTCTGGGGTACTGAAGCTTTCTTT.